Below, 9 T cell receptor beta chains from the same sample are listed, as sequenced in a study of cytomegalovirus exposure and HLA in healthy donors. The PCR was carried out with 60 Vbeta primers and 13 Jbeta primers. Clones were read by immunoSEQ multiplex PCR, and TCRdb kept only the in-frame ones, dropping some. This table holds 150,000 to 200,000 clones, roughly 85% found once. The sample was PBMCs. The receptors derive from a woman under 40 in good health and CMV-seronegative.

The rearrangement links TRBV7-3 to TRBJ2-1; 7 bases are a match to TRBD1. The CDR3 has 12 residues. Looked up from germline, CDR1 is SGHTA and CDR2 is FQGTGA. The trim removed 5 bases at V and 9 bases at J, leaving 4 bases unmatched. In DNA, the CDR3 is TGTGCCAGCAGCCAGGACAGGAGTGAGCAGTTCTTC. This gives the protein CASSQDRSEQFF. Full variable domain (outside the CDR3, taken from reference TRBV7-3 and TRBJ2-1): GAGVSQTPSNKVTEKGKYVELRCDPISGHTALYWYRQSLGQGPEFLIYFQGTGAADDSGLPNDRFFAVRPEGSVSTLKIQRTERGDSAVYLCASSQDRSEQFFGPGTRLTVL.

The rearrangement links TRBV6-1 to TRBJ2-3; 9 bases are shared with TRBD1. Germline lookup yields CDR1 MNHNS and CDR2 SASEGT. J lost 2 bases, V lost 6 bases, and 6 bases had no gene match. This CDR3 is 15 amino acids long. The DNA for the CDR3 is TGTGCCAGCAGGGAGGACAGGGGATCCACAGATACGCAGTATTTT. As protein: CASREDRGSTDTQYF.

J is TRBJ1-4 and V is TRBV11-3; 8 bases are a match to TRBD1. CDR3 length: 15 residues. Germline V gene lookup returns CDR1 SGHNT and CDR2 YENEEA. V lost 5 bases and J lost 6; bases outside the gene matches: 8. The CDR3 here is CASSTGQGGDEKLFF. For the CDR3, the DNA is TGTGCCAGCAGCACCGGACAGGGCGGGGATGAAAAACTGTTTTTT. The full variable domain, with the rest looked up from reference TRBV11-3 and TRBJ1-4, is EAGVVQSPRYKIIEKKQPVAFWCNPISGHNTLYWYLQNLGQGPELLIRYENEEAVDDSQLPKDRFSAERLKGVDSTLKIQPAELGDSAVYLCASSTGQGGDEKLFFGSGTQLSVL.

The sample holds a few counts of this clone. The rearrangement links TRBV7-2 to TRBJ1-5; TRBD1 matches 8 bases. CDR1 is SGHTA, CDR2 FQGNSA, per germline. Germline trimming cut 1 base from V and 7 bases from J; bases unmatched to any gene: 3. This CDR3 is 14 amino acids long. CDR3 in DNA: TGTGCCAGCAGCTTAGAAGGGACAGGACAGCCCCAGCATTTT. Its protein product is CASSLEGTGQPQHF.

The chain employs TRBV7-2 and TRBJ2-1, with D maybe TRBD2 (6 bases). V lost 4 bases and J 3 bases, leaving 13 bases between the germline ends. This CDR3 has 15 residues. Germline values: CDR1 SGHTA, CDR2 FQGNSA. The CDR3 bases are TGTGCCAGCAGCTCCTCGGGACTCGACTACAATGAGCAGTTCTTC. Translated: CASSSSGLDYNEQFF.

The rearrangement links TRBV19 to TRBJ1-2; no clear D gene. The length of the CDR3 is 13 residues. Trimming took 4 bases from V and 0 from J, leaving 6 bases between them. The germline V gene has CDR1 LNHDA and CDR2 SQIVND (reference sequence). The CDR3 sequence is CASSSSPNYGYTF. CDR3 DNA: TGTGCCAGTAGTAGTAGCCCTAACTATGGCTACACCTTC.

This chain uses TRBV5-1 with TRBJ2-1; 7 bases match TRBD2. Germline loops: CDR1 SGHRS, CDR2 YFSETQ. The junction had 6 bases not matched to a gene; V was cut back by 6 bases and J by 0 bases. The CDR3 sequence is 15 residues long. CDR3 protein: CASTSSGDSYNEQFF. The CDR3 DNA reads TGCGCCAGCACCTCTAGCGGAGACTCCTACAATGAGCAGTTCTTC.

The gene calls are TRBV6-5 and TRBJ1-2; D unresolved. Per germline, CDR1 MNHEY and CDR2 SVGAGI. The CDR3 has 15 amino acids. V was clipped by 2 bases and J by 0 bases, with 10 bases between them. The CDR3 DNA reads as TGTGCCAGCAGTTACGAGAGGTTACCTAACTATGGCTACACCTTC. Translating gives CASSYERLPNYGYTF.

J is TRBJ1-1 and V is TRBV10-3; TRBD1 matches at 9 bases. The CDR3 runs to 15 residues. CDR1 ENHRY and CDR2 SYGVKD come from the germline V gene. V was pared by 3 bases and J by 5 bases, with 7 bases of the junction left unmatched. CDR3 protein: CAISDNRGLGTEAFF. The CDR3, as DNA: TGTGCCATCAGTGACAACAGGGGGCTGGGGACTGAAGCTTTCTTT.